This T cell receptor beta chain is drawn from a study of blood T cells in healthy people across ages. Through a sample-barcoded 5' primer and a J-beta primer mix, a second PCR was run for roughly 7 to 11 cycles. TCRdb fed the 5' RACE reads into MiXCR, producing one record per CDR3 protein. The data contain about 1.4 million distinct CDR3 sequences, almost 60% of them singletons. CDR3 length: 14 amino acids. The V gene end was trimmed by 4 bases and the J gene end by 8 bases; junction bases not matched to a gene: 11. Germline CDR1 reads SGHRS; CDR2 reads YFSETQ. Source material: blood. This TCR came from a man younger than 30 in good health. The chain joins TRBV5-1 to TRBJ1-1; TRBD1 agrees at 7 bases. In DNA form, the CDR3 reads TGCGCCAGCAGCCCTACCCATATGGGACAGGAAGCTTTCTTT. It specifies CASSPTHMGQEAFF.